This note documents a single T cell receptor (beta chain) sequence. The data were produced by immunoSEQ multiplex PCR, yet TCRdb's version contains in-frame clones alone and is incomplete. The sample includes fewer than 65,000 clones, 85% seen only once; the top ten take roughly 6.7%. The data stem from a study of blood T cell repertoires in COVID-19. CDR1 and CDR2 (germline): KGHSH, LQKENI. The V end lost 2 bases, the J end lost 4 bases, and 9 bases lay between the germline ends. The CDR3 sequence is 14 residues long. Material for sequencing was peripheral blood. The rearrangement uses TRBV18 and TRBJ1-5; a possible D gene is TRBD1 (5 bases). This clonotype was obtained from a man in his sixties with acute or convalescent COVID-19. The CDR3 DNA reads TGTGCCAGCTCACCAGGCAGGGAAAATCAGCCCCAGCATTTT. This codes for CASSPGRENQPQHF.